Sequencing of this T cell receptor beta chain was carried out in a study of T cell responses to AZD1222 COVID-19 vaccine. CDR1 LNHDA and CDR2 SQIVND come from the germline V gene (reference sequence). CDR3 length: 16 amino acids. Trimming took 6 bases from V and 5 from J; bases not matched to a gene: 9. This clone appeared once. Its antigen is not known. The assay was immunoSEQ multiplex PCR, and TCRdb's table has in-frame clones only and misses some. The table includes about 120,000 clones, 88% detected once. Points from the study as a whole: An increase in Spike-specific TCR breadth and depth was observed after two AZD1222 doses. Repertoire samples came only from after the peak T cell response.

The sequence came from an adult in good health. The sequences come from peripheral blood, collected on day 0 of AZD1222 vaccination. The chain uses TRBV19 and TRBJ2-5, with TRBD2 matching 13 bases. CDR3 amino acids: CASSRTSGGLGETQYF. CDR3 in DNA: TGTGCCAGTAGCCGGACTAGCGGGGGCCTGGGGGAGACCCAGTACTTC.